Below, 24 T cell receptor beta chains from the same sample are listed, as sequenced in a study of CD8+CD57+ T cells in acquired aplastic anemia. Genomic DNA provided the template from which TCR beta VDJ and CDR3 profiles were obtained. TCRdb passed the reads through MiXCR, listing each CDR3 protein once. Among more than 150,000 distinct CDR3 sequences listed, roughly half were seen once. The specimen was sorted CD4+, CD8+, or CD8+CD57+ T cells (not recorded which) from PBMCs. The source of these receptors is a human donor in good health.

As regards this clonotype: This may stem from a read error, because a much larger clone lies one nucleotide away. The chain recombines TRBV7-9 with TRBJ1-2; D may be TRBD1 (5 bases). V was clipped by 5 bases and J by 5 bases, with 12 bases between them. The CDR3 is 13 amino acids. Germline values: CDR1 SEHNR, CDR2 FQNEAQ (reference sequence). CDR3 protein: CASSAQEWYGYTF. The CDR3 DNA reads as TGTGCCAGCAGCGCACAGGAATGGTATGGCTACACCTTC.

This clonotype was detected ten times or more. This sequence joins TRBV7-6 and TRBJ2-2; TRBD1 matches 7 bases. Germline loops: CDR1 SGHVS, CDR2 FNYEAQ. The length of the CDR3 is 16 residues. V was pared by 4 bases and J by 2 bases, with 7 bases of the junction left unmatched. The CDR3 here is CASSSDRVGNTGELFF. CDR3 coding DNA: TGTGCCAGCAGCTCCGACAGGGTAGGAAACACCGGGGAGCTGTTTTTT.

This clonotype has just a few counts. A much larger clone sits a single nucleotide away, making a read error possible. The genes are TRBV19 and TRBJ2-7; D is uncertain. The CDR3 has 14 residues. Germline V gene lookup returns CDR1 LNHDA and CDR2 SQIVND (reference sequence). DNA for the CDR3: TGTGCCAGTAGTACCGACTCGAGCTCCTACGAGCGGTACTTC. It yields the protein CASSTDSSSYERYF.

Points on this clonotype: This could be a read error, since a much larger clone is one nucleotide away. This CDR3 is missing its conserved last phenylalanine or tryptophan, likely due to a read error. The chain employs TRBV5-1 and TRBJ2-2; 11 nucleotides line up with TRBD2. Germline CDR1 SGHRS, CDR2 YFSETQ. Unmatched junction bases numbered 7, after V lost 4 bases and J lost 5 bases. This CDR3 is 16 amino acids long. The CDR3 DNA is TGCGCCAGCAGCCTACTAGCGGGAGATTTTACCGGGGAGCTGTTTTCT. It codes for CASSLLAGDFTGELFS.

The chain carries TRBV29-1 and TRBJ2-7; a possible D gene is TRBD1 (6 bases). Germline V lookup: CDR1 SQVTM, CDR2 ANQGSEA. V lost 4 bases and J 2 bases, leaving 18 bases between the germline ends. The CDR3 is 15 amino acids. The CDR3: CSVALRGLPPYEQYF. The CDR3 coding sequence is TGCAGCGTTGCACTCAGGGGTCTTCCTCCCTACGAGCAGTACTTC.

The rearrangement links TRBV28 to TRBJ1-1; 7 bases align to TRBD1. This CDR3 comprises 14 residues. The germline V gene encodes CDR1 MDHEN and CDR2 SYDVKM. J lost 2 bases, V lost 5 bases, and 5 bases had no gene match. The CDR3 nucleotides read TGTGCCAGCAGTCCTGACAGGGCTAACACTGAAGCTTTCTTT. It yields the protein CASSPDRANTEAFF.

This rearrangement joins TRBV27 to TRBJ1-1; 10 positions match TRBD1. J gave up 4 bases and V 9 bases, and 8 bases lay outside the gene matches. The CDR3 has 14 amino acids. The germline V gene has CDR1 MNHEY and CDR2 SMNVEV (reference sequence). Here the CDR3 reads CARGQGTLGTEAFF. CDR3 bases: TGTGCCAGGGGACAGGGGACGTTGGGCACTGAAGCTTTCTTT.

This clonotype was recorded a few times. This chain connects TRBV10-3 to TRBJ1-2; D uncertain. Germline lookup yields CDR1 ENHRY and CDR2 SYGVKD. The V end was cut by 7 bases, the J end by 4 bases, with 10 bases between. The CDR3 length is 12 residues. The CDR3 DNA sequence: TGTGCCATCAAGAAGGGCTCCTATGGCTACACCTTC. Amino acid sequence: CAIKKGSYGYTF.

This chain joins TRBV25-1 and TRBJ2-7; 8 bases line up with TRBD1. CDR3 length: 13 residues. With V trimmed by 8 bases and J by 6 bases, 9 bases remained unmatched. Germline V gene data show CDR1 as MGHDK and CDR2 as SYGVNS. CDR3 nucleotides: TGTGCCAGCTCACCCGGACAGGGCTCCGAGCAGTACTTC. The encoded protein is CASSPGQGSEQYF.

This clonotype was observed at least ten times. The rearrangement links TRBV5-1 to TRBJ2-5; TRBD1 or TRBD2 may be the D gene (6 bases each). With 4 bases removed from V and 4 bases from J, the gap between germline ends came to 17 bases. Germline CDR1 is SGHRS and CDR2 is YFSETQ. CDR3 size: 15 residues. CDR3: CASSPSHREAETQYF. The CDR3 bases are TGCGCCAGCAGCCCGAGCCACAGGGAGGCAGAGACCCAGTACTTC.

This clonotype is a singleton in its sample. This sequence may be a read error, since a much larger clone differs from it by one base. The chain is built from TRBV5-1 and TRBJ2-1; 9 bases are a match to TRBD2. The CDR3 has 15 residues. CDR1 is SGHRS, CDR2 YFSETQ, per germline. The chain's CDR3 is CASSHSGSGHNQQFF. In nucleotides, the CDR3 is TGCGCCAGCAGCCATAGCGGGAGTGGTCACAATCAGCAGTTCTTC.

V and J are TRBV15 and TRBJ1-1; the D gene is possibly TRBD1 (5 bases). Germline V gene sequence: CDR1 LNHNV, CDR2 YYDKDF (reference sequence). CDR3 size: 13 residues. Trimming cost V 2 bases and J 5 bases, with 9 bases left between them. CDR3 nucleotide sequence: TGTGCCACCAGCAGAACTCAGGGAACTGAAGCTTTCTTT. Translation gives CATSRTQGTEAFF.

This chain uses TRBV29-1 with TRBJ1-2; D possibly corresponds to TRBD1 (5 bases). Trimming cost V 6 bases and J 0 bases, with 17 bases left between them. Germline V gives CDR1 SQVTM, CDR2 ANQGSEA. The CDR3 runs 15 residues. CDR3 protein: CSVGGAATANYGYTF. CDR3 DNA: TGCAGCGTCGGAGGGGCAGCCACTGCTAACTATGGCTACACCTTC.

V and J are TRBV30 and TRBJ2-1; 8 positions agree with TRBD2. This CDR3 contains 13 residues. Trimming removed 4 bases from V and 9 bases from J; junction bases left unmatched: 8. The germline V gene has CDR1 GTSNPN and CDR2 SVGIG (reference sequence). This CDR3 reads CAWKREGFREQFF. The CDR3 DNA follows: TGTGCCTGGAAACGGGAGGGCTTCCGTGAGCAGTTCTTC. Full variable domain (remainder filled in from reference TRBV30 and TRBJ2-1): SQTIHQWPATLVQPVGSPLSLECTVEGTSNPNLYWYRQAAGRGLQLLFYSVGIGQISSEVPQNLSASRPQDRQFILSSKKLLLSDSGFYLCAWKREGFREQFFGPGTRLTVL.

The chain joins TRBV5-6 to TRBJ2-5; perhaps TRBD1 as D (6 bases). The CDR3 runs to 14 residues. Trimming pared 1 base from V and 5 bases from J, leaving 12 bases between. Germline V gives CDR1 SGHDT, CDR2 YYEEEE. The CDR3 DNA follows: TGTGCCAGCAGCTTGCGTACAGGGACGGAGACCCAGTACTTC. Its protein product is CASSLRTGTETQYF.

This clonotype was detected ten times or more. The rearrangement joins TRBV7-2 to TRBJ1-3, with D hard to call. The CDR3 is made up of 13 amino acids. Per the germline V gene, CDR1 is SGHTA and CDR2 is FQGNSA. Trimming shortened V by 6 bases and J by 1 base, and 7 bases separated the two germline ends. The CDR3 DNA follows: TGTGCCAGCAGTTTCACTTCTGGAAACACCATATATTTT. Translation: CASSFTSGNTIYF.

This clonotype was observed at least ten times. V and J are TRBV20-1 and TRBJ2-1; 9 nucleotides match TRBD2. The trim removed 3 bases at V and 6 bases at J, leaving 6 bases unmatched. The CDR3 is 14 amino acids. Germline loops: CDR1 DFQATT, CDR2 SNEGSKA (reference sequence). CDR3 nucleotide sequence: TGCAGTGCTAGGAGGGGGACTAGCCTCAATGAGCAGTTCTTC. Its protein is CSARRGTSLNEQFF.

This clonotype was detected only a few times. The chain recombines TRBV20-1 with TRBJ2-3, with D perhaps TRBD2 (5 bases). The CDR3 spans 12 residues. The ends were cut back, 3 bases at V and 5 bases at J, with 9 bases in the middle. Germline loops: CDR1 DFQATT, CDR2 SNEGSKA (reference sequence). The CDR3 here is CSASGDLDTQYF. Written as DNA, the CDR3 is TGCAGTGCTAGCGGGGATTTAGATACGCAGTATTTT.

The rearrangement links TRBV19 to TRBJ1-1; D remains ambiguous. Trimming shortened V by 5 bases and J by 6 bases, and 7 bases separated the two germline ends. Germline CDR1 and CDR2: LNHDA and SQIVND (reference sequence). This CDR3 contains 11 residues. Here the CDR3 DNA reads TGTGCCAGTAGTCTTGGAGCTGAAGCTTTCTTT. This encodes CASSLGAEAFF. The complete variable domain, with remaining parts taken from reference TRBV19 and TRBJ1-1, reads DGGITQSPKYLFRKEGQNVTLSCEQNLNHDAMYWYRQDPGQGLRLIYYSQIVNDFQKGDIAEGYSVSREKKESFPLTVTSAQKNPTAFYLCASSLGAEAFFGQGTRLTVV.

About this clonotype: A junction end diverges from the germline sequence, so it may reflect a read error. V is TRBV10-3 and J is TRBJ2-5; D is ambiguous. Germline V gene data show CDR1 as ENHRY and CDR2 as SYGVKD. The CDR3 runs to 14 residues. The CDR3 region is CAISKSGAGETQYF. In DNA, the CDR3 is TGTGCCATCAGTAAGTCAGGAGCCGGGGAGACCCAGTACTTC.

This clonotype showed up just a few times. The gene calls are TRBV15 and TRBJ1-3; no clear D gene. Germline V gene lookup returns CDR1 LNHNV and CDR2 YYDKDF (reference sequence). V was shortened by 0 bases and J by 2 bases, with 8 bases between the two germline ends. CDR3 length equals 15 residues. The CDR3 nucleotides read TGTGCCACCAGCAGAGATCGGGTCACTGGAAACACCATATATTTT. This translates into CATSRDRVTGNTIYF. Combining the CDR3 with reference TRBV15 and TRBJ1-3 gives the whole variable domain DAMVIQNPRYQVTQFGKPVTLSCSQTLNHNVMYWYQQKSSQAPKLLFHYYDKDFNNEADTPDNFQSRRPNTSFCFLDIRSPGLGDTAMYLCATSRDRVTGNTIYFGEGSWLTVV.

Details on this clonotype: A junction boundary mismatches the germline segment, possibly from a read error. The rearrangement uses TRBV7-8 and TRBJ1-3; D remains ambiguous. The CDR3 is 16 residues long. CDR1 is SGHVS, CDR2 FQNEAQ, per germline. The CDR3 coding sequence is TGTGCTAGCAGCTGTCCTGACAATACCTCTGGAAACACCATATATTTT. It is translated as CASSCPDNTSGNTIYF.

This clonotype was observed a single time. The V call is TRBV10-3, the J call TRBJ2-5, with 9 bases lining up with TRBD2. This CDR3 has 17 amino acids. CDR1 ENHRY and CDR2 SYGVKD come from the germline V gene. The ends lost 2 bases at V and 3 bases at J; junction bases unmatched: 10. The chain's CDR3 is CAISERGGGGIEETQYF. CDR3 sequence (DNA): TGTGCCATCAGTGAGAGGGGCGGGGGGGGGATTGAAGAGACCCAGTACTTC.

The V and J genes are TRBV7-9 and TRBJ1-1; tentatively, D is TRBD1 (6 bases). The V end lost 5 bases, the J end lost 1 base, and 11 bases lay between the germline ends. Looked up from germline, CDR1 is SEHNR and CDR2 is FQNEAQ (reference sequence). This CDR3 spans 14 amino acids. CDR3 DNA sequence: TGTGCCAGCAGCCTCATGACAGGGAACACTGAAGCTTTCTTT. Encoded protein: CASSLMTGNTEAFF.